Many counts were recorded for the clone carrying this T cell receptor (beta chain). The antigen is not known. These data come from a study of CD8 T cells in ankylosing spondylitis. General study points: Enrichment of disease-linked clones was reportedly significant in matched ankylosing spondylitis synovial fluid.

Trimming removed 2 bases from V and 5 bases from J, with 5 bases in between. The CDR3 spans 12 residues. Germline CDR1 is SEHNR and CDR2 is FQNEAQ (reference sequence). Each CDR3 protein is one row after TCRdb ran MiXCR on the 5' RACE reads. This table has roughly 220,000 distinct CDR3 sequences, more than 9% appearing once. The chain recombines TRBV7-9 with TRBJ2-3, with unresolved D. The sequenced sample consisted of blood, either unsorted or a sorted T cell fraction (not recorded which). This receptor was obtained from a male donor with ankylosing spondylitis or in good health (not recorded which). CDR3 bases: TGTGCCAGCAGCTTAATCGGAGATACGCAGTATTTT. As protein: CASSLIGDTQYF. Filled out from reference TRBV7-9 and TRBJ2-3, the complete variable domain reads DTGVSQNPRHKITKRGQNVTFRCDPISEHNRLYWYRQTLGQGPEFLTYFQNEAQLEKSRLLSDRFSAERPKGSFSTLEIQRTEQGDSAMYLCASSLIGDTQYFGPGTRLTVL.